One sample yielded the 11 T cell receptor beta chains listed below, sequenced in a study of blood T cell repertoires in COVID-19. TCRdb's copy holds only in-frame clones and misses some; the assay was immunoSEQ multiplex PCR. Of 280,000 or so clones detected, around 88% appear once; the ten largest clones hold 6.9%. Specimen: peripheral blood. Receptor source: a woman between 25 and 40 years old who had recovered from COVID-19.

Only a few counts were recorded for this clone. The rearrangement uses TRBV6-2 or TRBV6-3 and TRBJ2-3; 7 positions agree with TRBD2. The trim removed 5 bases at V and 3 bases at J, leaving 17 bases unmatched. Germline CDR1 reads MNHEY; CDR2 reads SVGEGT. The CDR3 contains 18 residues. CDR3 bases: TGTGCCAGCAGTCCCCTGGTAGTCGGAGCGGGGATTACAGATACGCAGTATTTT. This sequence encodes CASSPLVVGAGITDTQYF.

The chain employs TRBV30 and TRBJ2-3; TRBD2 aligns across 10 bases. The junction had 5 bases not matched to a gene; V was cut back by 4 bases and J by 1 base. The CDR3 covers 15 residues. The germline CDR1 and CDR2 sequences are GTSNPN and SVGIG (reference sequence). The CDR3 loop reads CAWMVGTSGTDTQYF. CDR3 bases: TGTGCCTGGATGGTCGGGACTAGCGGCACAGATACGCAGTATTTT.

The gene calls are TRBV12-3 or TRBV12-4 and TRBJ2-5; TRBD2 matches 10 bases. The CDR3 loop spans 13 amino acids. V lost 2 bases and J lost 9; bases outside the gene matches: 3. CDR3 sequence: CASSLLAGEAQYF. The CDR3 DNA is TGTGCCAGCAGTTTACTAGCGGGGGAGGCCCAGTACTTC.

This sequence joins TRBV2 and TRBJ1-2; the D gene is possibly TRBD1 (6 bases). Trimming cost V 6 bases and J 8 bases, with 10 bases left between them. The CDR3 is 11 amino acids. The germline V gene encodes CDR1 SNHLY and CDR2 FYNNEI. The CDR3 spells CASRQGWGYTF. CDR3 DNA: TGTGCCAGCAGACAGGGTTGGGGCTACACCTTC.

A note on this clone: With a much larger clone just one base away, this may be a read error. The identical CDR3 is also encoded by other nucleotide sequences in the sample. The chain uses TRBV28 and TRBJ1-2; D perhaps matches TRBD1 (5 bases). This CDR3 is 12 amino acids long. Trimming left V 2 bases short and J 4 bases short, with 5 bases between. CDR1 is MDHEN, CDR2 SYDVKM, per germline. This CDR3 is CASSLQGYGYTF. The CDR3 nucleotides read TGTGCCAGCAGTTTACAGGGCTATGGCTACACCTTC.

This clone was observed once. The chain recombines TRBV5-1 with TRBJ1-6; D gene ambiguous. The ends were cut back, 0 bases at V and 8 bases at J, with 9 bases in the middle. Germline V gene sequence: CDR1 SGHRS, CDR2 YFSETQ. This CDR3 has 14 residues. The CDR3 region has the DNA TGCGCCAGCAGCTTGGGCCGGAGGGATTCACCCCTCCACTTT. As protein: CASSLGRRDSPLHF.

The chain couples TRBV7-8 to TRBJ2-7, with 10 positions matching TRBD2. The CDR3 loop spans 15 amino acids. The germline V gene has CDR1 SGHVS and CDR2 FQNEAQ. The V gene end was trimmed by 5 bases and the J gene end by 3 bases; junction bases not matched to a gene: 7. The CDR3 nucleotides are TGTGCCAGCAGCCCACTTCCTAGCGGGGGCTACGAGCAGTACTTC. It specifies CASSPLPSGGYEQYF.

Written as DNA, the CDR3 is TGTGCCAGCAGTTACGAAACCGGGACAGGGGGTCAGCCCCAGCATTTT. This encodes CASSYETGTGGQPQHF. The rearrangement joins TRBV6-5 to TRBJ1-5, with 11 bases that match TRBD1. Germline V lookup: CDR1 MNHEY, CDR2 SVGAGI. This CDR3 contains 16 residues. V lost 2 bases to trimming and J lost 6 bases; unmatched junction nucleotides: 6.

The chain is built from TRBV5-4 and TRBJ2-2, with a possible D match to TRBD2 (5 bases). The CDR3 spans 14 residues. V was pared by 0 bases and J by 5 bases, with 8 bases between. Per germline, CDR1 SGHNT and CDR2 YYREEE (reference sequence). The CDR3 is CASSLGRTTGELFF. The CDR3 bases are TGTGCCAGCAGCTTGGGTCGGACTACCGGGGAGCTGTTTTTT.

The chain recombines TRBV5-5 with TRBJ1-4; 10 bases map to TRBD1. The CDR3 has 15 amino acids. With 4 bases clipped from V and 10 bases from J, the junction kept 10 bases outside the gene matches. The V gene's germline CDR1 is SGHKS and CDR2 YYEKEE (reference sequence). The CDR3 nucleotides read TGTGCCAGCAGCAATACGGGACAGGGGAAGGGAAAACTGTTTTTT. Amino acids: CASSNTGQGKGKLFF.

This clone has just one count. The identical CDR3 is also encoded by other nucleotide sequences in the sample. The rearrangement links TRBV7-2 to TRBJ2-7; tentatively, D is TRBD2 (6 bases). The CDR3 consists of 12 residues. The germline V gene encodes CDR1 SGHTA and CDR2 FQGNSA. Deletions cut 1 base from V and 5 bases from J, with 6 bases between. Here the CDR3 reads CASSLGGDEQYF. CDR3 bases: TGTGCCAGCAGCTTAGGCGGGGACGAGCAGTACTTC.